The 7 T cell receptor beta chains presented below share a single source sample, sequenced in a study of PD-1 blockade in mismatch repair-deficient tumors. Clones were read by immunoSEQ multiplex PCR, and TCRdb kept only the in-frame ones, dropping some. The sample yields approximately 50,000 clones, roughly three quarters seen once. Specimen: peripheral blood, collected 4 weeks after starting pembrolizumab. These receptors all come from an adult with mismatch repair-deficient cancer.

There are a few counts of this clone. This chain joins TRBV2 and TRBJ2-3, with 8 bases matching TRBD1. The CDR3 spans 15 residues. The V segment lost 9 bases and the J segment 3 bases; nucleotides outside the gene matches: 11. The germline V gene has CDR1 SNHLY and CDR2 FYNNEI. The CDR3 loop is CARDGTDRATDTQYF. The CDR3 nucleotides are TGTGCCAGGGACGGCACGGACAGGGCTACAGATACGCAGTATTTT.

This sequence joins TRBV6-4 and TRBJ2-1; TRBD2 aligns across 8 bases. Per germline, CDR1 MRHNA and CDR2 SNTAGT. V gave up 8 bases and J gave up 4 bases; unmatched junction bases: 7. The CDR3 spans 14 residues. Written as DNA, the CDR3 is TGTGCCAGCCCCCCTAGCGGGCGTTACAATGAGCAGTTCTTC. Translation gives CASPPSGRYNEQFF.

This sequence joins TRBV28 and TRBJ2-3, with unresolved D. The germline V gene has CDR1 MDHEN and CDR2 SYDVKM. Trimming left V 2 bases short and J 12 bases short, with 9 bases between. There are 11 residues in the CDR3. In DNA form, the CDR3 reads TGTGCCAGCAGTTTAGATTACGCCCAGTATTTT. This translates into CASSLDYAQYF.

The chain joins TRBV7-8 to TRBJ1-1, with D possibly matching TRBD1 (5 bases). Germline V gene sequence: CDR1 SGHVS, CDR2 FQNEAQ. The CDR3 runs to 13 residues. V shed 6 bases and J shed 5 bases, with 13 bases lying between them. The CDR3 is CASRRGRGTEAFF. The DNA for the CDR3 is TGTGCCAGCAGAAGGGGCCGGGGGACTGAAGCTTTCTTT.

The chain carries TRBV11-2 and TRBJ2-7; 9 bases are shared with TRBD2. Trimming took 1 base from V and 5 from J; bases not matched to a gene: 3. The CDR3 contains 14 residues. Germline values: CDR1 SGHAT, CDR2 FQNNGV. DNA of the CDR3: TGTGCCAGCAGCTTAGGGACTAGCGTCAACGAGCAGTACTTC. It is translated as CASSLGTSVNEQYF.

Of note for this clone: Germline is not matched at one junction end, which may reflect a read error. V usage is TRBV27 and J usage is TRBJ2-2; 8 bases line up with TRBD1. This CDR3 has 17 residues. Germline CDR1 reads MNHEY; CDR2 reads SMNVEV (reference sequence). CDR3 loop: CASSLVPWTGNSGELFF. The CDR3 region has the DNA TGTGCCAGCAGTTTGGTCCCTTGGACAGGGAACTCCGGGGAGCTGTTTTTT.

The genes are TRBV7-9 and TRBJ2-1; TRBD1 agrees at 9 bases. Trimming at V came to 5 bases and at J to 5 bases, leaving 10 bases not matched to a gene. The CDR3 has 16 residues. Germline CDR1 reads SEHNR; CDR2 reads FQNEAQ (reference sequence). CDR3 region: CASSGTTGGRHNEQFF. The CDR3 DNA reads as TGTGCCAGCAGCGGAACAACAGGGGGCCGGCACAATGAGCAGTTCTTC. Full variable domain (rest looked up from reference TRBV7-9 and TRBJ2-1): DTGVSQNPRHKITKRGQNVTFRCDPISEHNRLYWYRQTLGQGPEFLTYFQNEAQLEKSRLLSDRFSAERPKGSFSTLEIQRTEQGDSAMYLCASSGTTGGRHNEQFFGPGTRLTVL.